The present entry profiles one T cell receptor (beta chain) with its context. Its antigen is not identified. The sample belongs to a study of blood T cells in healthy people across ages. Study results and caveats: CMV infection status of these donors was not known. Considered underestimates were the diversity estimates obtained from one million T cells.

PCR was performed a second time for about 7 to 11 cycles using a sample-barcoded 5' primer and a J-beta primer mix. CDR3-containing paired-end reads numbering at least 2.5 million came from each sample. Each CDR3 protein is one row after TCRdb ran MiXCR on the 5' RACE reads. The table shows roughly 800,000 distinct CDR3 sequences, with roughly 50% occurring only once. The TCR sequence derives from a man older than 75 in good health. Sequencing was performed on blood.

The CDR3 spells CASSLAGTSPYEQYF. The CDR3 nucleotides are TGTGCCAGCAGCTTAGCCGGGACTAGCCCCTACGAGCAGTACTTC. The chain carries TRBV7-2 and TRBJ2-7; 9 bases match TRBD2. This CDR3 comprises 15 residues. The J segment lost 2 bases and the V segment lost 0 bases, leaving 2 bases of the junction unmatched. Germline CDR1 and CDR2: SGHTA and FQGNSA. The whole variable domain, filled in from reference TRBV7-2 and TRBJ2-7, reads GAGVSQSPSNKVTEKGKDVELRCDPISGHTALYWYRQSLGQGLEFLIYFQGNSAPDKSGLPSDRFSAERTGGSVSTLTIQRTQQEDSAVYLCASSLAGTSPYEQYFGPGTRLTVT.